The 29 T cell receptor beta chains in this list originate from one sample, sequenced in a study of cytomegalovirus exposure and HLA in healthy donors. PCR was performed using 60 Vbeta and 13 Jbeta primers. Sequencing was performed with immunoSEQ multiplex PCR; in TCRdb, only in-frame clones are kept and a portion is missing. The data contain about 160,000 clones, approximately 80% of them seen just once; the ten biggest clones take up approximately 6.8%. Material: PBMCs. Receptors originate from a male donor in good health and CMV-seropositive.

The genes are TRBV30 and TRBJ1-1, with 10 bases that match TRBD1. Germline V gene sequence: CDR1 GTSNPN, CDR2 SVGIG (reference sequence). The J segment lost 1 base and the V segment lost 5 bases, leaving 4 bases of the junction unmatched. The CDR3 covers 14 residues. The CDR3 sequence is CAWERTGGNTEAFF. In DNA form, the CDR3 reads TGTGCCTGGGAACGGACAGGGGGGAACACTGAAGCTTTCTTT.

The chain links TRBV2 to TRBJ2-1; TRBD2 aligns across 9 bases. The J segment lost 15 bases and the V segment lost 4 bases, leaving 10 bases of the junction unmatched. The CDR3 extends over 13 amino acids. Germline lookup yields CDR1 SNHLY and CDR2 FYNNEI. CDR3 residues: CASSGGRAYVRFF. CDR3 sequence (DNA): TGTGCCAGCAGTGGCGGGAGGGCCTACGTCCGGTTCTTC. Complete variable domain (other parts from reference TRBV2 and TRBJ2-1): EPEVTQTPSHQVTQMGQEVILRCVPISNHLYFYWYRQILGQKVEFLVSFYNNEISEKSEIFDDQFSVERPDGSNFTLKIRSTKLEDSAMYFCASSGGRAYVRFFGPGTRLTVL.

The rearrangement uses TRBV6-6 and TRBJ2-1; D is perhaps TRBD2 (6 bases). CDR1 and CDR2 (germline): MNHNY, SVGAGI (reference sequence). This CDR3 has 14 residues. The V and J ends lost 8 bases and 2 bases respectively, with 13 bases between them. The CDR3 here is CASGGWGAYNEQFF. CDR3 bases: TGTGCCAGCGGCGGATGGGGGGCCTACAATGAGCAGTTCTTC.

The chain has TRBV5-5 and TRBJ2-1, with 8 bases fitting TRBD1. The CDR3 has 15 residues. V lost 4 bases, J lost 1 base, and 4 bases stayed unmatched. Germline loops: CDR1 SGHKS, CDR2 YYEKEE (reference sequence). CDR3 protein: CASSRNRGSYNEQFF. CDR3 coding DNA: TGTGCCAGCAGCCGGAACAGGGGGTCCTACAATGAGCAGTTCTTC. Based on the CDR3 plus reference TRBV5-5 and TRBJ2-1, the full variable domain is DAGVTQSPTHLIKTRGQQVTLRCSPISGHKSVSWYQQVLGQGPQFIFQYYEKEERGRGNFPDRFSARQFPNYSSELNVNALLLGDSALYLCASSRNRGSYNEQFFGPGTRLTVL.

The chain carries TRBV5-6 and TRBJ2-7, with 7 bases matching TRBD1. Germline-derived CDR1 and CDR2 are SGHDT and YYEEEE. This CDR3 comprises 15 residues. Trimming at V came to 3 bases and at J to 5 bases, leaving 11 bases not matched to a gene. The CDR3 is CASSSMTGMKNEQYF. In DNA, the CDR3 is TGTGCCAGCAGCTCAATGACAGGGATGAAGAACGAGCAGTACTTC.

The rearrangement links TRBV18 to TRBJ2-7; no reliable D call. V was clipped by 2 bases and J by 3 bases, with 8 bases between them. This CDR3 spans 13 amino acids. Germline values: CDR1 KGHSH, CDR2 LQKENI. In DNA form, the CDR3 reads TGTGCCAGCTCACCAGGGCAGAACTACGAGCAGTACTTC. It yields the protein CASSPGQNYEQYF.

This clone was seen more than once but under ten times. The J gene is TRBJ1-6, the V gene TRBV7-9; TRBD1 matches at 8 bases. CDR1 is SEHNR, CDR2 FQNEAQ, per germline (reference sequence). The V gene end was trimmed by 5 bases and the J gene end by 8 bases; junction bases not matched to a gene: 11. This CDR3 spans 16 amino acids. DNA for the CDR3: TGTGCCAGCAGCCCCCACTTAGGGACAGGTCATTCACCCCTCCACTTT. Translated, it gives CASSPHLGTGHSPLHF.

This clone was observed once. CDR3 loop: CASSQGGLRGRLDSPLHF. CDR3 in DNA: TGCGCCAGCAGCCAAGGAGGGCTCAGGGGGCGTTTAGATTCACCCCTCCACTTT. The V gene is TRBV4-1, the J gene TRBJ1-6; the match to TRBD1 covers 8 bases. The CDR3 contains 18 residues. In germline, CDR1 is MGHRA, CDR2 YSYEKL. With 1 base clipped from V and 8 bases from J, the junction kept 13 bases outside the gene matches.

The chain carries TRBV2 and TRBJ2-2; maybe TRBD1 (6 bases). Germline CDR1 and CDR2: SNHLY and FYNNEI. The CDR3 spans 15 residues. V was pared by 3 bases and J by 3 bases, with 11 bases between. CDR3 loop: CASSEDRVYTGELFF. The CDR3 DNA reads TGTGCCAGCAGTGAGGACAGAGTTTACACCGGGGAGCTGTTTTTT.

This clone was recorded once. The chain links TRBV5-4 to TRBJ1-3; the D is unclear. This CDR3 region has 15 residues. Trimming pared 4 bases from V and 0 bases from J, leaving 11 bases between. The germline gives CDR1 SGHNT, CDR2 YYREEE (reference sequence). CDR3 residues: CASSKEGASGNTIYF. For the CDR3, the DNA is TGTGCCAGCAGCAAGGAGGGTGCCTCTGGAAACACCATATATTTT.

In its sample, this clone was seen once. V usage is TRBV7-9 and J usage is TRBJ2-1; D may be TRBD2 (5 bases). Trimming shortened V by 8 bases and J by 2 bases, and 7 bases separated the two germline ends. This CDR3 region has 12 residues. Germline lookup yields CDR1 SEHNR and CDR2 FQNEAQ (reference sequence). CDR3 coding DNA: TGTGCCAGCCCGGGGACCTACAATGAGCAGTTCTTC. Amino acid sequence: CASPGTYNEQFF.

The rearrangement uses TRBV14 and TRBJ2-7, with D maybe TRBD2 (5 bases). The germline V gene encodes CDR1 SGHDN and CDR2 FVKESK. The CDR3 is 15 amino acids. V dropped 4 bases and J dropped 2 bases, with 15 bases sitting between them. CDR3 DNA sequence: TGTGCCAGCAGCCCGGACGGGGTGGAAGCCTACGAGCAGTACTTC. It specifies CASSPDGVEAYEQYF.

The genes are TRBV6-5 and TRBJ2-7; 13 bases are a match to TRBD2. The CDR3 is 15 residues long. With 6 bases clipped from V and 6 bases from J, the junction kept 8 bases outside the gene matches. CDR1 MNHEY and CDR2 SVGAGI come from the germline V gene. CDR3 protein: CASRLAGGPGSEQYF. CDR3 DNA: TGTGCCAGCAGACTAGCGGGAGGGCCTGGCTCCGAGCAGTACTTC.

The CDR3 DNA follows: TGTGCCGGAGGAGATACGCAGTATTTT. Translation gives CAGGDTQYF. The gene calls are TRBV6-5 and TRBJ2-3; D may be TRBD2 (5 bases). Per the germline V gene, CDR1 is MNHEY and CDR2 is SVGAGI. V lost 11 bases and J 5 bases, leaving 5 bases between the germline ends. This CDR3 is built from 9 residues.

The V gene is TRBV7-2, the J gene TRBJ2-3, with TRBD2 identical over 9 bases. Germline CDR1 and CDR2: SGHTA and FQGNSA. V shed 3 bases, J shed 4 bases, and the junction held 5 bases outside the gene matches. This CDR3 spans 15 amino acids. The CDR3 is CASSLAGGPADTQYF. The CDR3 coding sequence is TGTGCCAGCAGCTTGGCGGGAGGGCCAGCAGATACGCAGTATTTT.

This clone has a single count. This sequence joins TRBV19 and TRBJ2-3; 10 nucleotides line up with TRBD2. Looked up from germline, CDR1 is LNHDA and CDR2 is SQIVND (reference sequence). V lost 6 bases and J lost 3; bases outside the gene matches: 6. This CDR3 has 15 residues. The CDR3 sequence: CASSLGLAETDTQYF. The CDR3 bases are TGTGCCAGTAGCCTAGGACTAGCGGAGACAGATACGCAGTATTTT.

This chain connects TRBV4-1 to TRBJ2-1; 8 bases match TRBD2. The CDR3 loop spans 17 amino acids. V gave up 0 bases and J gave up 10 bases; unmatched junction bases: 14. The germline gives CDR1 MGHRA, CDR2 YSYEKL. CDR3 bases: TGCGCCAGCAGCCAAGAACTACCGGGACTAGGATTACGAGAGCAGTTCTTC. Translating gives CASSQELPGLGLREQFF.

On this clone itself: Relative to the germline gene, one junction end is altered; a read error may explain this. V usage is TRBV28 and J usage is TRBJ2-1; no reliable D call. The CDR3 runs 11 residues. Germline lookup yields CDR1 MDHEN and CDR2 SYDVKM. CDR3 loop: CASSLRSPEVF. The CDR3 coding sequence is TGTGCCAGCAGTTTAAGGTCCCCCGAGGTCTTC.

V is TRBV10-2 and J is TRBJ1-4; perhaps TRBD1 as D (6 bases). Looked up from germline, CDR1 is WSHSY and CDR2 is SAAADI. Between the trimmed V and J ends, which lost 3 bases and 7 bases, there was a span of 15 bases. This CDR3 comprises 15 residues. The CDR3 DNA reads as TGCGCCAGCAGTGACGGATTGGGGGCGGGTGAAAAACTGTTTTTT. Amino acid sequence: CASSDGLGAGEKLFF.

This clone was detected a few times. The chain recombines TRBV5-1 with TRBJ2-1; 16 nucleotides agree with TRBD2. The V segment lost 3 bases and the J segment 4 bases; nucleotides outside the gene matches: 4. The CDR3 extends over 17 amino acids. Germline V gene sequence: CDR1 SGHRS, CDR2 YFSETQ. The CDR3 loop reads CASSWGTSGRGYNEQFF. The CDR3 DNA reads TGCGCCAGCAGCTGGGGGACTAGCGGGAGGGGGTACAATGAGCAGTTCTTC. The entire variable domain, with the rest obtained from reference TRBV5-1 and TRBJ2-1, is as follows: KAGVTQTPRYLIKTRGQQVTLSCSPISGHRSVSWYQQTPGQGLQFLFEYFSETQRNKGNFPGRFSGRQFSNSRSEMNVSTLELGDSALYLCASSWGTSGRGYNEQFFGPGTRLTVL.

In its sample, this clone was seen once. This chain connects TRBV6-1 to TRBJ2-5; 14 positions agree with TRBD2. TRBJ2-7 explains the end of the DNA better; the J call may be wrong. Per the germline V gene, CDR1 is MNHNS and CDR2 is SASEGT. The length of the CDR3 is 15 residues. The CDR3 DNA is TGTGCCAGCAGTTCCGGGACTAGCGGGAGCTACGAGCAGTACTTC. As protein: CASSSGTSGSYEQYF.

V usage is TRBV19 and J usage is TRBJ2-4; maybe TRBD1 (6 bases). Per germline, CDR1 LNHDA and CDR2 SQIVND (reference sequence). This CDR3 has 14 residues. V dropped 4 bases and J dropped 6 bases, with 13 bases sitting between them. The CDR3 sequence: CASSNVGAGNIQYF. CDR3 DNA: TGTGCCAGTAGTAACGTGGGGGCTGGAAACATTCAGTACTTC.

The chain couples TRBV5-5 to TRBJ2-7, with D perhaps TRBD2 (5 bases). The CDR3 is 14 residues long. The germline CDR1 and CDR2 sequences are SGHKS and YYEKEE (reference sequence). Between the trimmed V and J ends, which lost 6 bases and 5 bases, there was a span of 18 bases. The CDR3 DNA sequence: TGTGCCAGCAATCGGGAAAACGTCCGGGACGAGCAGTACTTC. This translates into CASNRENVRDEQYF.

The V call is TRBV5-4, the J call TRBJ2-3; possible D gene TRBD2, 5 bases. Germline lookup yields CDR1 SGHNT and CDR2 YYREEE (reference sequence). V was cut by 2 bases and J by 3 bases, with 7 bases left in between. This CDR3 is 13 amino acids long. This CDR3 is CASSLRGTDTQYF. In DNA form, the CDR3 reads TGTGCCAGCAGCTTAAGAGGGACAGATACGCAGTATTTT.

CDR3 residues: CASSSGQRSYNSPLHF. CDR3 DNA: TGTGCCAGCAGTTCCGGACAGCGCTCCTATAATTCACCCCTCCACTTT. V gene TRBV6-6 combines with J gene TRBJ1-6; a weak D match, TRBD1 (6 bases). The V end lost 4 bases, the J end lost 0 bases, and 10 bases lay between the germline ends. CDR3 length: 16 residues. Germline V CDR1 and CDR2: MNHNY, SVGAGI (reference sequence).

CDR3 residues: CASSVEGVGGANVLTF. CDR3 in DNA: TGTGCCAGCAGCGTAGAGGGGGTCGGTGGGGCCAACGTCCTGACTTTC. The rearrangement uses TRBV9 and TRBJ2-6; tentative D call: TRBD1 (6 bases). The CDR3 is 16 residues long. The germline gives CDR1 SGDLS, CDR2 YYNGEE. Trimming removed 0 bases at V and 3 bases at J, with 10 bases between.

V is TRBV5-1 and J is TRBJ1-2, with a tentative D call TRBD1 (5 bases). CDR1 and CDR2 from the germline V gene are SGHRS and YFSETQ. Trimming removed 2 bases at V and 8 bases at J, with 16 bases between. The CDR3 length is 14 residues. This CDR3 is CASSFPGLHFGYTF. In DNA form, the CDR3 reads TGCGCCAGCAGCTTCCCGGGACTCCATTTCGGCTACACCTTC.

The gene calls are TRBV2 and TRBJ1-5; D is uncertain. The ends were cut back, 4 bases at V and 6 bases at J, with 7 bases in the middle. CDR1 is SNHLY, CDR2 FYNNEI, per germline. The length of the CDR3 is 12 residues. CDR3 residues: CASSGTGQPQHF. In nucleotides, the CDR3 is TGTGCCAGCAGTGGTACCGGTCAGCCCCAGCATTTT.

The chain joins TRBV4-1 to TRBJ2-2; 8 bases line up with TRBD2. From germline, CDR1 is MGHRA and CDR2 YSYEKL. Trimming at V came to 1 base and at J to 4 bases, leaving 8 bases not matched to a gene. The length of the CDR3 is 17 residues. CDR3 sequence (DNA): TGCGCCAGCAGCCAAGTCGGGGGGGGACTTTTCACCGGGGAGCTGTTTTTT. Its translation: CASSQVGGGLFTGELFF.